Below, 9 T cell receptor beta chains from the same sample are listed, as sequenced in a study of response to subunit inactivated influenza vaccine. TCRdb used MiXCR to reprocess the RT-PCR reads, holding one entry per CDR3 protein. The data show 530,000 or so distinct CDR3 sequences, approximately 10% seen once. This sample comprised PBMCs from blood, obtained on the day of vaccination. The receptors here all came from a man aged 50 to 59 who received an inactivated influenza vaccine.

This clonotype was found many times. The chain links TRBV12-3 or TRBV12-4 to TRBJ2-1; D gene uncertain. The CDR3 has 11 residues. V lost 7 bases and J lost 6, with 7 bases in between. Here the CDR3 reads CASILGNEQFF. The CDR3 coding sequence is TGTGCCAGCATCTTAGGCAATGAGCAGTTCTTC.

This chain's CDR3 is CASSLEVRNEQFF. The CDR3 nucleotides read TGCGCCAGCAGCTTGGAGGTCCGCAATGAGCAGTTCTTC. The V and J genes are TRBV5-1 and TRBJ2-1; the D is unclear. This CDR3 has 13 amino acids. CDR1 SGHRS and CDR2 YFSETQ come from the germline V gene. Between the trimmed V and J ends, which lost 0 bases and 6 bases, there was a span of 7 bases.

Only a few counts were recorded for this clonotype. V and J are TRBV5-1 and TRBJ2-1; D gene unclear. Per the germline V gene, CDR1 is SGHRS and CDR2 is YFSETQ. CDR3 length: 13 residues. V lost 0 bases and J lost 5, with 6 bases in between. CDR3 in DNA: TGCGCCAGCAGCTTGGCCGAGGACAATGAGCAGTTCTTC. This gives the protein CASSLAEDNEQFF.

The chain employs TRBV4-1 and TRBJ2-7; 13 nucleotides line up with TRBD2. CDR1 MGHRA and CDR2 YSYEKL come from the germline V gene. The CDR3 runs 16 residues. CDR3 protein: CSNGVDGTSGNYEQYF. The CDR3 region has the DNA TGCTCAAATGGTGTCGATGGGACTAGCGGGAACTACGAGCAGTACTTC.

V gene TRBV18 combines with J gene TRBJ2-7; 7 bases match TRBD2. J lost 4 bases, V lost 8 bases, and 14 bases had no gene match. Germline CDR1 reads KGHSH; CDR2 reads LQKENI. This CDR3 has 15 amino acids. The CDR3 DNA is TGTGCCAGCAAGCTTGAGGGAGGGATGAGGTACGAGCAGTACTTC. Its translation is CASKLEGGMRYEQYF. Supplemented by reference TRBV18 and TRBJ2-7, the full variable domain reads NAGVMQNPRHLVRRRGQEARLRCSPMKGHSHVYWYRQLPEEGLKFMVYLQKENIIDESGMPKERFSAEFPKEGPSILRIQQVVRGDSAAYFCASKLEGGMRYEQYFGPGTRLTVT.

Many counts were recorded for this clonotype. The rearrangement joins TRBV18 to TRBJ2-5; D remains ambiguous. The germline V gene encodes CDR1 KGHSH and CDR2 LQKENI. CDR3 length equals 13 residues. Trimming took off 0 bases at V and 7 bases at J, with 9 bases between the two ends. The CDR3 spells CASSPPSKATQYF. CDR3 sequence (DNA): TGTGCCAGCTCACCACCGTCAAAGGCGACCCAGTACTTC. Combining the CDR3 with reference TRBV18 and TRBJ2-5 gives the whole variable domain NAGVMQNPRHLVRRRGQEARLRCSPMKGHSHVYWYRQLPEEGLKFMVYLQKENIIDESGMPKERFSAEFPKEGPSILRIQQVVRGDSAAYFCASSPPSKATQYFGPGTRLLVL.

This clonotype was found many times. CDR3 loop: CASSQAHGVSEQYF. DNA for the CDR3: TGTGCCAGCAGCCAAGCTCATGGTGTAAGCGAGCAGTACTTC. The chain combines TRBV14 with TRBJ2-7; D not resolved. V was cut by 1 base and J by 6 bases, with 13 bases left in between. CDR3 size: 14 residues. The germline V gene has CDR1 SGHDN and CDR2 FVKESK.

The chain uses TRBV20-1 and TRBJ2-6, with unresolved D. The V end lost 5 bases, the J end lost 2 bases, and 7 bases lay between the germline ends. This CDR3 has 13 residues. CDR1 and CDR2 (germline): DFQATT, SNEGSKA (reference sequence). Here the CDR3 reads CSARRTGANVLTF. The CDR3 DNA is TGCAGTGCTCGTAGGACTGGGGCCAACGTCCTGACTTTC.

This clonotype has only a few counts. This chain uses TRBV2 with TRBJ2-3; D call uncertain. This CDR3 contains 14 residues. The V end was cut by 2 bases, the J end by 0 bases, with 6 bases between. From germline, CDR1 is SNHLY and CDR2 FYNNEI. The CDR3 DNA reads as TGTGCCAGCAGTGAAAAACTGAGCACAGATACGCAGTATTTT. Its translation: CASSEKLSTDTQYF.